The rows below give T cell receptor beta chains drawn from one sample of a study of molecular identifiers for immune sequencing clone quantification. TCRdb re-analysed the PCR reads in MiXCR, keeping a single row per CDR3 protein. The data show about 86,000 distinct CDR3 sequences, around 25% seen once. Sequencing used naive CD8+ T cells from blood, with Jurkat cell RNA spiked in. Every receptor here comes from a human donor in good health. Some libraries in this study had Jurkat cell RNA spiked in. CDR3s include the opening cysteine and the closing phenylalanine or tryptophan. The D gene is left open where the match is weak. Size tells how often a clone was seen (once, few, many) or the class of an expanded clone, and some rows leave it out.

v_call	clone_size	d_call	j_call	cdr3_aa	cdr3_nt
TRBV21-1	few	.	TRBJ2-7	CASSQSIAGAYEQYF	TGTGCCAGCAGCCAATCGATAGCGGGGGCCTACGAGCAGTACTTC
TRBV27	.	TRBD1	TRBJ1-5	CASSRLGAGGANQPQHF	TGTGCCAGCAGCCGATTAGGGGCAGGGGGCGCGAATCAGCCCCAGCATTTT
TRBV27	.	TRBD2	TRBJ2-7	CASSSGLARYEQYF	TGTGCCAGCAGTTCGGGACTAGCGAGGTACGAGCAGTACTTC
TRBV7-9	many	.	TRBJ1-1	CASGGGLNTEAFF	TGTGCCAGTGGGGGGGGGCTGAACACTGAAGCTTTCTTT
TRBV7-9	.	.	TRBJ2-3	CASSKTQGTDTQYF	TGTGCCAGCAGCAAAACACAAGGCACAGATACGCAGTATTTT
TRBV27	few	.	TRBJ2-3	CASSLYTGTSTDTQYF	TGTGCCAGCAGTTTATACACGGGAACCAGCACAGATACGCAGTATTTT
TRBV6-5	many	TRBD2	TRBJ2-7	CASSYNTGGSYEQYF	TGTGCCAGCAGTTACAATACTGGCGGGAGCTACGAGCAGTACTTC
TRBV6-6	.	.	TRBJ2-7	CASSRGWGAEQYF	TGTGCCAGCAGCCGAGGATGGGGGGCCGAGCAGTACTTC
TRBV4-3	few	TRBD2	TRBJ2-7	CASSQVVGLAGVVGYEQYF	TGCGCCAGCAGCCAGGTCGTAGGACTAGCGGGAGTAGTCGGGTACGAGCAGTACTTC
TRBV9	.	.	TRBJ2-1	CASSVESGGEQFF	TGTGCCAGCAGCGTAGAAAGCGGAGGGGAGCAGTTCTTC
TRBV28	many	.	TRBJ1-5	CASSFSQPQHF	TGTGCCAGCAGTTTCAGTCAGCCCCAGCATTTT
TRBV28	.	.	TRBJ2-1	CASSGVPYNEQIF	TGTGCCAGCAGCGGGGTCCCTTACAATGAGCAGATCTTC
TRBV20-1	many	TRBD2	TRBJ2-7	CSARETSGPYEQYF	TGCAGTGCTAGAGAAACTAGCGGCCCCTACGAGCAGTACTTC
TRBV20-1	many	TRBD1	TRBJ2-7	CSARGTDYEQYF	TGCAGTGCCCGAGGGACAGATTACGAGCAGTACTTC
TRBV27	few	TRBD1	TRBJ2-7	CASRQWTGGYEQYF	TGTGCCAGCAGACAGTGGACAGGGGGCTACGAGCAGTACTTC
TRBV12-3/TRBV12-4	many	.	TRBJ2-3	CASSPWEGEFTDTQYF	TGTGCCAGCAGTCCATGGGAGGGGGAGTTCACAGATACGCAGTATTTT
TRBV4-1	.	.	TRBJ2-5	CASSQAGAGQETQYF	TGCGCCAGCAGCCAAGCGGGGGCCGGCCAAGAGACCCAGTACTTC
TRBV9	many	.	TRBJ2-3	CASSVGELSDTQYF	TGTGCCAGCAGCGTAGGCGAGTTATCCGATACGCAGTATTTT
TRBV19	.	TRBD1	TRBJ1-4	CASSNAVGQNEKLFF	TGTGCCAGTAGCAACGCGGTGGGACAGAACGAAAAACTGTTTTTT
TRBV28	few	TRBD1	TRBJ2-2	CASSLFGTGGRTGELFF	TGTGCCAGCAGTTTATTTGGGACAGGGGGCCGCACCGGGGAGCTGTTTTTT
TRBV12-3/TRBV12-4	many	.	TRBJ2-3	CASSWTRTTDTQYF	TGTGCCAGCAGTTGGACTCGGACTACAGATACGCAGTATTTT
TRBV6-2/TRBV6-3	many	.	TRBJ2-7	CASSYEAGYEQYF	TGTGCCAGCAGTTACGAGGCCGGTTACGAGCAGTACTTC
TRBV20-1	many	.	TRBJ2-7	CSARGEDTYEQYF	TGCAGTGCTAGAGGGGAGGACACCTACGAGCAGTACTTC
TRBV2	few	TRBD1	TRBJ1-4	CASGPTGYLEKLFF	TGTGCCAGCGGACCGACAGGGTACCTAGAAAAACTGTTTTTT
TRBV7-9	.	.	TRBJ1-1	CAGSLGGERTEAFF	TGTGCCGGCAGCTTAGGTGGGGAGCGGACAGAAGCTTTCTTT
TRBV12-5	few	.	TRBJ2-5	CASGGGTDQETQYF	TGTGCTAGTGGGGGGGGGACAGACCAAGAGACCCAGTACTTC
TRBV27	few	TRBD2	TRBJ2-3	CASSPNSGTSGYTDTQYF	TGTGCCAGCAGCCCTAACTCCGGGACTAGCGGTTACACAGATACGCAGTATTTT
TRBV15	.	TRBD1	TRBJ2-7	CATSQDRGYEQYF	TGTGCCACCAGCCAGGACAGGGGCTACGAGCAGTACTTC
TRBV4-3	.	TRBD1	TRBJ2-7	CASSQERDSANYEQYF	TGCGCCAGCAGCCAAGAGAGGGACAGCGCAAACTACGAGCAGTACTTC
TRBV9	.	.	TRBJ2-7	CASSPGSRIGGPEQYF	TGTGCCAGCAGCCCCGGGTCGAGAATAGGCGGTCCCGAGCAGTACTTC
TRBV5-1	.	TRBD2	TRBJ2-2	CASSLDLRGIAGGSNTGELFF	TGCGCCAGCAGCTTGGACCTCCGCGGTATAGCGGGGGGGTCGAACACCGGGGAGCTGTTTTTT
TRBV27	few	TRBD1	TRBJ1-2	CASSVRGRDYGYTF	TGTGCCAGCAGTGTAAGGGGGCGCGACTATGGCTACACCTTC
TRBV29-1	many	.	TRBJ2-7	CSVQYTDGYEQYF	TGCAGCGTCCAATACACGGACGGGTACGAGCAGTACTTC
TRBV7-6	few	TRBD2	TRBJ2-3	CASSKLAGHTDTQYF	TGTGCCAGCAGCAAACTAGCGGGGCACACAGATACGCAGTATTTT
TRBV5-3	few	TRBD1	TRBJ2-7	CASSLGQEPYEQYF	TGTGCCAGCAGCTTGGGACAGGAACCCTACGAGCAGTACTTC
TRBV27	many	.	TRBJ2-3	CASSFAQGTDTQYF	TGTGCCAGCAGTTTCGCCCAGGGGACAGATACGCAGTATTTT
TRBV2	many	TRBD1	TRBJ1-2	CASSSQDRVDHGYTF	TGTGCCAGCAGTTCCCAAGACAGGGTGGACCATGGCTACACCTTC
TRBV5-1	many	.	TRBJ2-4	CASSLESKNIQYF	TGCGCCAGCAGCTTGGAGAGCAAAAACATTCAGTACTTC
TRBV9	few	.	TRBJ2-1	CASSVVGSGDYNEQFF	TGTGCCAGCAGCGTAGTCGGTAGCGGAGACTACAATGAGCAGTTCTTC
TRBV5-5	many	.	TRBJ1-1	CASSFFSGSEAFF	TGTGCCAGCAGCTTTTTTTCAGGGTCAGAAGCTTTCTTT
TRBV28	many	.	TRBJ2-7	CASSFVDSYEQYF	TGTGCCAGCAGTTTCGTAGATTCCTACGAGCAGTACTTC
TRBV6-5	.	.	TRBJ2-1	CASSRTYNEQFF	TGTGCCAGCAGTCGAACCTACAATGAGCAGTTCTTC
TRBV5-4	few	TRBD1	TRBJ1-5	CASSLNRGFDQPQHF	TGTGCCAGCAGCTTAAACAGGGGATTCGATCAGCCCCAGCATTTT
TRBV4-1	few	.	TRBJ1-1	CASSHPPPQGLVYTEAFF	TGCGCCAGCAGCCATCCCCCCCCCCAGGGATTGGTATACACTGAAGCTTTCTTT
TRBV13	.	.	TRBJ1-1	CASSPGSGNTKAFF	TGTGCCAGCAGCCCGGGATCCGGGAACACTAAAGCTTTCTTT
TRBV7-9	many	.	TRBJ2-3	CASSLAHNSYLSTDTQYF	TGTGCCAGCAGCTTAGCGCACAACAGCTACCTTAGCACAGATACGCAGTATTTT
TRBV19	few	.	TRBJ1-1	CASRQMNTEAFF	TGTGCCAGTAGACAAATGAACACTGAAGCTTTCTTT
TRBV28	few	.	TRBJ2-1	CASSLSPTSRDEQFF	TGTGCCAGCAGTCTTTCCCCCACTAGCCGCGATGAGCAGTTCTTC
TRBV7-6	few	TRBD2	TRBJ2-3	CASSFPTSGSGFGTDTQYF	TGTGCCAGCAGCTTCCCGACTAGCGGGAGCGGATTTGGGACAGATACGCAGTATTTT
TRBV6-2/TRBV6-3	.	TRBD1	TRBJ2-1	CASSYRTGVNEQFF	TGTGCCAGCAGTTACCGGACAGGGGTTAATGAGCAGTTCTTC
TRBV4-2	.	TRBD2	TRBJ2-3	CASSQGSLAGTDTQYF	TGTGCCAGCAGCCAAGGGAGTCTAGCGGGCACAGATACGCAGTATTTT
TRBV12-3/TRBV12-4	.	.	TRBJ2-5	CASRTGSQGVETQYF	TGTGCCAGCAGGACAGGTTCCCAAGGGGTAGAGACCCAGTACTTC
TRBV27	many	.	TRBJ2-3	CASSGIGDTQYF	TGTGCCAGCAGTGGTATCGGAGATACGCAGTATTTT
TRBV3-1	few	TRBD2	TRBJ2-3	CASSQDRGLAGTDTQYF	TGTGCCAGCAGCCAAGATCGAGGACTAGCGGGGACAGATACGCAGTATTTT
TRBV28	many	TRBD2	TRBJ2-3	CASSLRGSTDTQYF	TGTGCCAGCAGTTTGCGCGGGAGTACAGATACGCAGTATTTT
TRBV29-1	many	.	TRBJ1-1	CSVVANTEAFF	TGCAGCGTTGTTGCGAACACTGAAGCTTTCTTT
TRBV19	many	.	TRBJ2-7	CASSLTGDGYEQYF	TGTGCCAGTAGTCTGACCGGGGATGGGTACGAGCAGTACTTC
TRBV20-1	few	TRBD1	TRBJ1-4	CSAIPGTALTNEKLFF	TGCAGTGCTATTCCCGGGACAGCCTTAACTAATGAAAAACTGTTTTTT